The 13 T cell receptor beta chains in this list originate from one sample, sequenced in a study of T cells after posttransplantation cyclophosphamide. Clones were sequenced by immunoSEQ multiplex PCR, and TCRdb holds only the in-frame ones, with some missing. The table includes roughly 9,200 clones, roughly 89% detected once. Source material: memory CD4+ T cells sorted from PBMCs. Receptor source: a woman in her sixties or seventies in good health, CMV-negative, and a related stem cell transplant donor.

This chain links TRBV15 with TRBJ2-7, with D possibly matching TRBD1 (6 bases). The CDR3 has 13 residues. With 0 bases removed from V and 5 bases from J, the gap between germline ends came to 8 bases. CDR1 is LNHNV, CDR2 YYDKDF, per germline (reference sequence). The CDR3 here is CATSRDEGDEQYF. CDR3 sequence (DNA): TGTGCCACCAGCAGAGATGAGGGGGACGAGCAGTACTTC.

The chain joins TRBV14 to TRBJ1-6; D unresolved. V lost 1 base and J 4 bases, leaving 5 bases between the germline ends. Germline assignment: CDR1 SGHDN and CDR2 FVKESK. This CDR3 contains 14 residues. The CDR3 reads CASSQGRYNSPLHF. The CDR3 DNA follows: TGTGCCAGCAGCCAAGGGAGGTATAATTCACCCCTCCACTTT.

This chain uses TRBV5-1 with TRBJ1-2; no clear D gene. V was trimmed by 5 bases and J by 11 bases, leaving 16 bases between them. CDR1 SGHRS and CDR2 YFSETQ come from the germline V gene. This CDR3 is built from 12 residues. CDR3 bases: TGCGCCAGCAGACCCGAATTCTCCGGGTACACCTTC. Translation gives CASRPEFSGYTF. The whole variable domain, filled in from reference TRBV5-1 and TRBJ1-2, reads KAGVTQTPRYLIKTRGQQVTLSCSPISGHRSVSWYQQTPGQGLQFLFEYFSETQRNKGNFPGRFSGRQFSNSRSEMNVSTLELGDSALYLCASRPEFSGYTFGSGTRLTVV.

This sequence joins TRBV6-6 and TRBJ1-3; 9 bases are a match to TRBD1. Trimming cost V 2 bases and J 2 bases; bases outside gene matches: 4. The CDR3 is made up of 16 amino acids. CDR1 MNHNY and CDR2 SVGAGI come from the germline V gene (reference sequence). CDR3 coding DNA: TGTGCCAGCAGTTACCCCGGGACAGGGCCTGGAAACACCATATATTTT. Its translation is CASSYPGTGPGNTIYF.

This chain joins TRBV2 and TRBJ1-6; D is perhaps TRBD1 (6 bases). Trimming left V 6 bases short and J 7 bases short, with 13 bases between. This CDR3 has 14 residues. CDR1 and CDR2 (germline): SNHLY, FYNNEI. CDR3 sequence (DNA): TGTGCCAGCAGCGAGTTAACAGGGAATTCACCCCTCCACTTT. It encodes CASSELTGNSPLHF.

The J gene is TRBJ2-3, the V gene TRBV10-3, with TRBD2 matching 8 bases. The CDR3 is made up of 16 amino acids. The germline CDR1 and CDR2 sequences are ENHRY and SYGVKD. The V segment lost 4 bases and the J segment 0 bases; nucleotides outside the gene matches: 6. Here the CDR3 DNA reads TGTGCCATCAGTGCGACCGGGGGGGCTAGCACAGATACGCAGTATTTT. Its translation is CAISATGGASTDTQYF.

J is TRBJ2-5 and V is TRBV5-6, with 9 nucleotides matching TRBD2. V shed 1 base, J shed 5 bases, and the junction held 9 bases outside the gene matches. CDR1 is SGHDT and CDR2 is YYEEEE in the germline V gene. The CDR3 contains 16 residues. As DNA, the CDR3 is TGTGCCAGCAGCTTGTTGAGCGGGAGGTTTGGGGAGACCCAGTACTTC. This sequence encodes CASSLLSGRFGETQYF.

This sequence joins TRBV7-8 and TRBJ2-2; possibly TRBD2 for D (6 bases). CDR3 length equals 14 residues. The V end lost 1 base, the J end lost 6 bases, and 9 bases lay between the germline ends. Germline V CDR1 and CDR2: SGHVS, FQNEAQ. CDR3 in amino acids: CASSLGGVAGELFF. CDR3 nucleotides: TGTGCCAGCAGCTTAGGGGGGGTTGCCGGGGAGCTGTTTTTT.

The chain combines TRBV19 with TRBJ2-2; 9 nucleotides match TRBD1. Germline values: CDR1 LNHDA, CDR2 SQIVND (reference sequence). The J segment lost 4 bases and the V segment lost 5 bases, leaving 5 bases of the junction unmatched. This CDR3 has 15 amino acids. The CDR3 DNA sequence: TGTGCCAGTAGTTTACAGGGGGCGGGCACCGGGGAGCTGTTTTTT. The encoded protein is CASSLQGAGTGELFF. Filled out from reference TRBV19 and TRBJ2-2, the complete variable domain reads DGGITQSPKYLFRKEGQNVTLSCEQNLNHDAMYWYRQDPGQGLRLIYYSQIVNDFQKGDIAEGYSVSREKKESFPLTVTSAQKNPTAFYLCASSLQGAGTGELFFGEGSRLTVL.

V is TRBV9 and J is TRBJ2-2, with D tentatively TRBD2 (5 bases). The germline V gene encodes CDR1 SGDLS and CDR2 YYNGEE. CDR3 length: 14 residues. V lost 3 bases, J lost 7 bases, and 13 bases lay in between. The CDR3 region has the DNA TGTGCCAGCAGCGCGGGGTTGGGGTTCGGGGAGCTGTTTTTT. Its translation is CASSAGLGFGELFF.

The rearrangement uses TRBV6-5 and TRBJ1-1; a weak D match, TRBD1 (5 bases). This CDR3 contains 14 residues. Germline CDR1 reads MNHEY; CDR2 reads SVGAGI. V lost 4 bases and J lost 3, with 12 bases in between. CDR3 sequence: CASSWQGGDTEAFF. Written as DNA, the CDR3 is TGTGCCAGCAGTTGGCAGGGAGGGGACACTGAAGCTTTCTTT.

The chain recombines TRBV9 with TRBJ2-2; D might be TRBD2 (6 bases). This CDR3 is 14 amino acids long. The germline V and J ends were trimmed by 4 bases and 7 bases, with 14 bases remaining between them. The V gene's germline CDR1 is SGDLS and CDR2 YYNGEE. The CDR3 DNA reads as TGTGCCAGCAGCCCCCGGGTGGGGGGCGGGGAGCTGTTTTTT. It yields the protein CASSPRVGGGELFF.

The chain employs TRBV13 and TRBJ2-5; TRBD2 agrees at 8 bases. The CDR3 length is 14 residues. Per the germline V gene, CDR1 is PRHDT and CDR2 is FYEKMQ (reference sequence). V was pared by 5 bases and J by 4 bases, with 6 bases of the junction left unmatched. This CDR3 is CASSLPGGGETQYF. CDR3 bases: TGTGCCAGCAGCCTCCCGGGGGGGGGAGAGACCCAGTACTTC. The whole variable domain, remainder taken from reference TRBV13 and TRBJ2-5, is AAGVIQSPRHLIKEKRETATLKCYPIPRHDTVYWYQQGPGQDPQFLISFYEKMQSDKGSIPDRFSAQQFSDYHSELNMSSLELGDSALYFCASSLPGGGETQYFGPGTRLLVL.